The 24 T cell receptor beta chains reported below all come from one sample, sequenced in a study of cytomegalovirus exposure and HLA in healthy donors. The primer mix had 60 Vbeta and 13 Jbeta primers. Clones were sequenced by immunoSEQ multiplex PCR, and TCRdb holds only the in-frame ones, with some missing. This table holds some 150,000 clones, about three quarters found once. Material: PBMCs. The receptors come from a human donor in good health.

CDR3 nucleotides: TGTGCCACCAGCAGACCTAGAGGCAATTCACCCCTCCACTTT. Its translation: CATSRPRGNSPLHF. The rearrangement joins TRBV15 to TRBJ1-6; D not certain. Germline CDR1 reads LNHNV; CDR2 reads YYDKDF (reference sequence). V lost 2 bases and J lost 7, with 9 bases in between. The CDR3 is made up of 14 amino acids.

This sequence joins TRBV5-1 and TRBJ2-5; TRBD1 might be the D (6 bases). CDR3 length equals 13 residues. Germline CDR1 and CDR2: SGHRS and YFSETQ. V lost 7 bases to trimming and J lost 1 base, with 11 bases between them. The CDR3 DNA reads TGCGCCAGCGCCAGGGGAGTCCAAGAGACCCAGTACTTC. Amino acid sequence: CASARGVQETQYF.

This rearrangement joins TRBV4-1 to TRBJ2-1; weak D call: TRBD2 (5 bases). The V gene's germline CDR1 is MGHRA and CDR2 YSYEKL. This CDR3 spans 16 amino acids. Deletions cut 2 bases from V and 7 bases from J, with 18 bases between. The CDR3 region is CASSQKWESTPNEQFF. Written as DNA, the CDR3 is TGCGCCAGCAGCCAAAAATGGGAGTCCACGCCGAATGAGCAGTTCTTC.

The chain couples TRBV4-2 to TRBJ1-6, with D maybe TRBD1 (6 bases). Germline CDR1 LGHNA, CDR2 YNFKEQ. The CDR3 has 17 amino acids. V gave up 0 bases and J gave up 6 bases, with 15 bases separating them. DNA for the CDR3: TGTGCCAGCAGCCAAGATAAGGGGGACATTGGTAATTCACCCCTCCACTTT. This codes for CASSQDKGDIGNSPLHF.

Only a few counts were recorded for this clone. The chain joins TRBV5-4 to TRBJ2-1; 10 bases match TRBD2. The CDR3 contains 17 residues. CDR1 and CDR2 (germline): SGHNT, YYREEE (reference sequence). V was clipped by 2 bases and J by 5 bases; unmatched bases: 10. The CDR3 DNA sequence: TGTGCCAGCAGCTTTCTAGCGGGAGAAGTTGGCAACAATGAGCAGTTCTTC. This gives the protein CASSFLAGEVGNNEQFF.

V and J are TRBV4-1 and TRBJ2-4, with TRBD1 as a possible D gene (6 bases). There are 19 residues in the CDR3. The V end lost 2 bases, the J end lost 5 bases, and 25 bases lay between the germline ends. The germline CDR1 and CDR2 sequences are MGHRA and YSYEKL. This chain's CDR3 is CASSQYQGRRLDAENIQYF. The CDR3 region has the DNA TGCGCCAGCAGCCAATATCAGGGGCGGCGGCTGGACGCGGAAAACATTCAGTACTTC.

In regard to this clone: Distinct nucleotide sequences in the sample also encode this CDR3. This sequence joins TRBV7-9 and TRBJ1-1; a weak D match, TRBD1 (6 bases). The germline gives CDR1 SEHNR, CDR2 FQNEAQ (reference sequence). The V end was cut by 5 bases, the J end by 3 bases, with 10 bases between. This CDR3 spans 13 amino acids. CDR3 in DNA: TGTGCCAGCAGCCCGGCAGGGGACACTGAAGCTTTCTTT. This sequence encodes CASSPAGDTEAFF. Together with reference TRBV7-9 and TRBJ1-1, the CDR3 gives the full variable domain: DTGVSQNPRHKITKRGQNVTFRCDPISEHNRLYWYRQTLGQGPEFLTYFQNEAQLEKSRLLSDRFSAERPKGSFSTLEIQRTEQGDSAMYLCASSPAGDTEAFFGQGTRLTVV.

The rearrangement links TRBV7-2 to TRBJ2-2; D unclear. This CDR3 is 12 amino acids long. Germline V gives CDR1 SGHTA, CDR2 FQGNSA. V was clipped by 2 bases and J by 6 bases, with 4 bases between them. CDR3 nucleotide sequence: TGTGCCAGCAGCTTATCGGCCGGGGAGCTGTTTTTT. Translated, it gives CASSLSAGELFF.

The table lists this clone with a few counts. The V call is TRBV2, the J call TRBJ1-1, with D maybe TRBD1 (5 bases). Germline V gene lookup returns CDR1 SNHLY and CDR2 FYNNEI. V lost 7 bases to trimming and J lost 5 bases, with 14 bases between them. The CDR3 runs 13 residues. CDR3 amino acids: CASTRTPKTEAFF. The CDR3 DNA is TGTGCCAGCACCAGGACACCGAAGACTGAAGCTTTCTTT.

Written as DNA, the CDR3 is TGTGCCAGCAGCCCAGGGGAGACAAGCGGCTACACCTTC. Its translation: CASSPGETSGYTF. The rearrangement uses TRBV11-3 and TRBJ1-2; a weak D match, TRBD1 (6 bases). V lost 5 bases, J lost 8 bases, and 15 bases lay in between. This CDR3 has 13 amino acids. Germline V gene sequence: CDR1 SGHNT, CDR2 YENEEA.

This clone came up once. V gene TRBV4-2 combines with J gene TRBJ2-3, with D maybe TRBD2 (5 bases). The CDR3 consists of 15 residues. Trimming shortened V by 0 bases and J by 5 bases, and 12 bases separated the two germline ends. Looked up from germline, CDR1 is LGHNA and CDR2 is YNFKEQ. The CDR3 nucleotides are TGTGCCAGCAGCCAAGAGGGAGCTAGGGTAGATACGCAGTATTTT. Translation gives CASSQEGARVDTQYF.

The CDR3 loop reads CASSYSSANYGYTF. The DNA of the CDR3 is TGTGCCAGCAGTTACTCTTCTGCTAACTATGGCTACACCTTC. The V and J genes are TRBV6-6 and TRBJ1-2; no reliable D call. V was trimmed by 0 bases and J by 0 bases, leaving 5 bases between them. The germline CDR1 and CDR2 sequences are MNHNY and SVGAGI (reference sequence). The CDR3 loop spans 14 amino acids.

CDR3: CASSQLASGTLAPYNEQFF. CDR3 bases: TGCGCCAGCAGCCAATTGGCTAGCGGGACTTTGGCGCCCTACAATGAGCAGTTCTTC. This chain joins TRBV4-1 and TRBJ2-1; 9 bases align to TRBD2. The V gene's germline CDR1 is MGHRA and CDR2 YSYEKL. The V and J ends lost 2 bases and 2 bases, in that order; junction bases with no gene match: 13. The CDR3 is 19 residues long.

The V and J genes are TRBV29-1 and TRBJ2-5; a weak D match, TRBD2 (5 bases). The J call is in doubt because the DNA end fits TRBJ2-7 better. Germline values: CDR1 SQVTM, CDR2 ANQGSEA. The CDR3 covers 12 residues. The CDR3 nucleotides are TGCAGCGCCGGACGGGTCGGGAACGAGCAGTACTTC. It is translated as CSAGRVGNEQYF.

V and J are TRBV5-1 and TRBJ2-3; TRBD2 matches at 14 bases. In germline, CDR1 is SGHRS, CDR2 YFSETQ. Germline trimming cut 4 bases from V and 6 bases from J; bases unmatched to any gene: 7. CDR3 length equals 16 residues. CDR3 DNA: TGCGCCAGCAGCACGGGACTAGCGGGGGCCTCGGATACGCAGTATTTT. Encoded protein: CASSTGLAGASDTQYF.

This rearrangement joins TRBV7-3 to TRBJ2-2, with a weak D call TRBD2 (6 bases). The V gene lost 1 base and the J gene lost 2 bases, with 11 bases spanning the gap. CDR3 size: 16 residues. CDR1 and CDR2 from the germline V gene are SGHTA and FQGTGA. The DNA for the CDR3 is TGTGCCAGCAGCTTAAGGCCGGGGGAAAACACCGGGGAGCTGTTTTTT. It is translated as CASSLRPGENTGELFF.

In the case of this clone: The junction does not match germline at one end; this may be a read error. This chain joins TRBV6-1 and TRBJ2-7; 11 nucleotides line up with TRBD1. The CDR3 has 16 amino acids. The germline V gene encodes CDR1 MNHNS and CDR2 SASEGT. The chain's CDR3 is CASSDLRTGGHYEQHF. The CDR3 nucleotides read TGTGCCAGCAGTGACCTCCGGACAGGGGGCCACTACGAGCAGCACTTC.

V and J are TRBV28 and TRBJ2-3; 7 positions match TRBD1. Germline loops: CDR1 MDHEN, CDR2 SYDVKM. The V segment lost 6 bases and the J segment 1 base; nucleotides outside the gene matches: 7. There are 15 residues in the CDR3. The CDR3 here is CASRQGGSRTDTQYF. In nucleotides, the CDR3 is TGTGCCAGCAGACAAGGGGGCTCTCGCACAGATACGCAGTATTTT.

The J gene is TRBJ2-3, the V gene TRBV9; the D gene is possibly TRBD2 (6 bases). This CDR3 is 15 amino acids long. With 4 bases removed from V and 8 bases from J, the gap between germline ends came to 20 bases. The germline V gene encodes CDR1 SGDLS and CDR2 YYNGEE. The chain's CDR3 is CASSTLGGVLGTQYF. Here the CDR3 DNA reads TGTGCCAGCAGCACCCTCGGGGGAGTCCTGGGTACGCAGTATTTT. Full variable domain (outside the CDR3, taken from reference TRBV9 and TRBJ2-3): DSGVTQTPKHLITATGQRVTLRCSPRSGDLSVYWYQQSLDQGLQFLIQYYNGEERAKGNILERFSAQQFPDLHSELNLSSLELGDSALYFCASSTLGGVLGTQYFGPGTRLTVL.

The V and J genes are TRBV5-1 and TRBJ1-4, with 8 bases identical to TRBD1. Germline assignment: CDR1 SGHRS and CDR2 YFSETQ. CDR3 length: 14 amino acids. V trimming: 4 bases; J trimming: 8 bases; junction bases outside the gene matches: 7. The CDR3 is CASSVQGVDEKLFF. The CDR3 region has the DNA TGCGCCAGCAGCGTACAGGGGGTGGACGAAAAACTGTTTTTT. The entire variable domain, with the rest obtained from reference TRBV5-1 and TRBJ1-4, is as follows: KAGVTQTPRYLIKTRGQQVTLSCSPISGHRSVSWYQQTPGQGLQFLFEYFSETQRNKGNFPGRFSGRQFSNSRSEMNVSTLELGDSALYLCASSVQGVDEKLFFGSGTQLSVL.

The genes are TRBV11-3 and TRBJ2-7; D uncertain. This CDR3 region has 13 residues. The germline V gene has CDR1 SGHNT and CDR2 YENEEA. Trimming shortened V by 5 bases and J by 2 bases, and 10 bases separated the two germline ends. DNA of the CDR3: TGTGCCAGCAGCCTCAGGTCCACCTACGAGCAGTACTTC. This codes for CASSLRSTYEQYF. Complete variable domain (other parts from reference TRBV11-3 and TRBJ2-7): EAGVVQSPRYKIIEKKQPVAFWCNPISGHNTLYWYLQNLGQGPELLIRYENEEAVDDSQLPKDRFSAERLKGVDSTLKIQPAELGDSAVYLCASSLRSTYEQYFGPGTRLTVT.

The CDR3: CASRFTSGLNEQFF. CDR3 DNA sequence: TGTGCCAGCCGATTTACTAGCGGCTTAAATGAGCAGTTCTTC. The chain is built from TRBV5-6 and TRBJ2-1, with 8 bases matching TRBD2. The CDR3 consists of 14 residues. The V and J ends lost 7 bases and 7 bases, in that order; junction bases with no gene match: 10. Germline V gene sequence: CDR1 SGHDT, CDR2 YYEEEE.

This chain's CDR3 is CARNTGLSDTQYF. In nucleotides, the CDR3 is TGTGCCCGAAATACAGGGTTATCAGATACGCAGTATTTT. The chain carries TRBV30 and TRBJ2-3, with D possibly being TRBD1 (6 bases). The germline CDR1 and CDR2 sequences are GTSNPN and SVGIG (reference sequence). The CDR3 totals 13 residues. Trimming removed 8 bases from V and 4 bases from J, with 16 bases in between.

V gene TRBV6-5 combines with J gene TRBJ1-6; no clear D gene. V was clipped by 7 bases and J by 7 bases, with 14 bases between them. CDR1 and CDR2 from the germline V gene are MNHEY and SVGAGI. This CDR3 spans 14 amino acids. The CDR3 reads CASTVRGYNSPLHF. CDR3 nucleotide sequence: TGTGCCAGCACCGTTAGAGGGTACAATTCACCCCTCCACTTT.